This TCR beta chain appears in the sequencing data of a study of T cell responses to AZD1222 COVID-19 vaccine (dated by TCRdb to the early 2020s). About the study as a whole: AZD1222 recipients with second doses at about 4 weeks or about 12 weeks were pooled, because spike-specific TCR depth and breadth did not differ between schedules. TCR sequencing covered more than 230 trial participants: around 210 given two doses of AZD1222 and 26 given two doses of MenACWY control vaccine. Trial participants were enrolled by age into 18-55, 56-69 and 70-plus year subgroups, with about 150, 28 and 57 TCR-sequenced participants respectively.

This clone showed up just once. Its antigen remains undetermined. There are no base qualities to consult, and no much larger clone falls within one base. The CDR3 regions of human TCRbeta chains were analyzed by immunosequencing. On the authors' methods: TCRs in the repertoires were matched against a reference library of SARS-CoV-2-specific TCRs that had been generated with the MIRA antigen-specificity platform. Breadth was defined as the fraction of unique TCRs that were SARS-CoV-2-associated, and depth was defined as the fraction of total T cells that were SARS-CoV-2-associated. Each spike-specific TCR was assigned to its reactive spike region and to a CD4 or CD8 class using the MIRA data. Log10-transformed breadth and depth values were compared by one-way ANOVA with Sidak's multiple comparisons tests. TCRdb took this table from immuneACCESS and kept in-frame rearrangements with V and J called. Such tables lack part of the clones; where checked against another copy, unresolved V genes explain under half of the gap, and the rest is unexplained. V, J and clone size derive from that table, while D and trimming were established from the DNA sequence. Counted in this sample were more than 60,000 clones; more than 75% of them appeared once. Of the sample, 17% falls within the top ten clones.

Overall results and qualifications from the work: The 56-69-year group was small, and its depth increase did not reach significance, likely because of low power. Because no samples from the day 14 peak response were available, repertoires could be characterized only after the peak T cell response. Participants were mostly white British and included more females than males, and it was suggested by the authors that clonal diversity may have been underestimated. Only six AZD1222 recipients were SARS-CoV-2 seropositive at baseline, limiting conclusions about previously exposed vaccinees. Reportedly, close to half of the unique spike-specific TCRs recognized epitopes lying outside the regions that are mutated in the B.1.351 and B.1.1.7 variants. After two AZD1222 doses, spike-specific TCR breadth and depth were significantly higher than at day 0 and than in MenACWY recipients. The whole spike protein was spanned by vaccine-associated CD4 TCRs, and dominant responses were seen in regions 160-218 and 743-854.

The time point label on this specimen signifies: baseline before first vaccination. The vaccinee samples were drawn from two UK trials, COV001 and COV002, one of which was a single-blind randomized controlled phase 2/3 trial testing AZD1222 (ChAdOx1 nCoV-19) in healthy adults. For TCRbeta chain sequencing, PBMC samples were collected from trial participants at day 0 and at day 28 after the second dose. Here the sequenced sample was peripheral blood, taken on day 0 of AZD1222 vaccination. The source of this sequence is an adult in good health.

The CDR3 sequence is CASSARGEHTEAFF. The DNA sequence is as follows: TGTGCCAGCAGTGCCAGGGGAGAGCACACTGAAGCTTTCTTT. The chain joins TRBV6-2 or TRBV6-3 to TRBJ1-1; the D gene is perhaps TRBD1, from 6 matching bases. The CDR3 has 14 amino acids, counting the end cysteine and phenylalanine. CDR3 DNA is the only sequence kept; it has 42 bases, read in frame from the first base. CDR1 and CDR2 were assigned from the germline V gene as MNHEY and SVGEGT. Deletion took 5 bases off V and 3 bases off J, with a span of 13 bases between the germline ends.